These 23 T cell receptor beta chains were sequenced from one sample in a study of cytomegalovirus exposure and HLA in healthy donors. TCRdb's table, derived via immunoSEQ multiplex PCR, lists solely in-frame clones and lacks some. The data hold around 70,000 clones, with approximately 90% observed a single time. Sequences were obtained from PBMCs. Receptors were obtained from a man aged 18-30 years in good health and CMV-seronegative.

The chain employs TRBV10-3 and TRBJ2-1; D gene uncertain. CDR3 length: 12 amino acids. From germline, CDR1 is ENHRY and CDR2 SYGVKD. The V and J ends lost 0 bases and 7 bases respectively, with 4 bases between them. The CDR3 sequence is CAISESENEQFF. The DNA for the CDR3 is TGTGCCATCAGTGAGTCGGAGAATGAGCAGTTCTTC.

CDR3 sequence: CASSSGVANEQYF. The CDR3 DNA is TGTGCCAGCTCGTCAGGGGTGGCCAACGAGCAGTACTTC. The V gene is TRBV18, the J gene TRBJ2-7; D is possibly TRBD1 (6 bases). V was trimmed by 6 bases and J by 5 bases, leaving 14 bases between them. The CDR3 is 13 amino acids. Germline CDR1 reads KGHSH; CDR2 reads LQKENI.

The V call is TRBV7-2, the J call TRBJ2-3, with D perhaps matching TRBD2 (6 bases). The CDR3 loop spans 18 amino acids. V was pared by 0 bases and J by 0 bases, with 16 bases between. Germline lookup yields CDR1 SGHTA and CDR2 FQGNSA. CDR3 amino acids: CASSLAMASVTSTDTQYF. CDR3 DNA: TGTGCCAGCAGCTTAGCGATGGCTAGCGTTACTAGCACAGATACGCAGTATTTT.

Only a few counts were recorded for this clone. The chain is built from TRBV6-5 and TRBJ2-7; possibly TRBD2 for D (6 bases). The CDR3 contains 14 residues. V was clipped by 5 bases and J by 7 bases, with 18 bases between them. CDR1 and CDR2 from the germline V gene are MNHEY and SVGAGI. CDR3 sequence: CASSPSWRDREQYF. CDR3 nucleotides: TGTGCCAGCAGTCCCTCGTGGCGGGATAGGGAGCAGTACTTC.

The chain carries TRBV27 and TRBJ2-4, with 7 bases lining up with TRBD2. CDR1 is MNHEY and CDR2 is SMNVEV in the germline V gene (reference sequence). The CDR3 has 16 residues. Unmatched junction bases numbered 7, after V lost 5 bases and J lost 0 bases. This chain's CDR3 is CASSPLAVLAKNIQYF. CDR3 nucleotide sequence: TGTGCCAGCAGTCCCCTAGCGGTTCTAGCCAAAAACATTCAGTACTTC.

The chain joins TRBV27 to TRBJ2-1, with TRBD2 matching over 7 bases. CDR1 is MNHEY and CDR2 is SMNVEV in the germline V gene (reference sequence). The ends lost 6 bases at V and 7 bases at J; junction bases unmatched: 18. The CDR3 is made up of 17 amino acids. In DNA form, the CDR3 reads TGTGCCAGCAGGCTAGCGGAAGGGGTTAGAGCGTGGAATGAGCAGTTCTTC. The encoded protein is CASRLAEGVRAWNEQFF.

The rearrangement links TRBV30 to TRBJ1-2; no clear D. This CDR3 has 13 amino acids. Looked up from germline, CDR1 is GTSNPN and CDR2 is SVGIG (reference sequence). The ends were cut back, 1 base at V and 8 bases at J, with 14 bases in the middle. The CDR3 here is CAWSEIVGGGYTF. Here the CDR3 DNA reads TGTGCCTGGAGTGAGATAGTGGGAGGAGGCTACACCTTC.

J is TRBJ1-2 and V is TRBV5-1, with TRBD1 matching 8 bases. After removal of 4 bases from V and 6 bases from J, the junction contained 2 bases not matched to a gene. The CDR3 sequence is 12 residues long. The V gene's germline CDR1 is SGHRS and CDR2 YFSETQ. CDR3 DNA: TGCGCCAGCAGCGCGGACAGGGATGGCTACACCTTC. This sequence encodes CASSADRDGYTF.

J is TRBJ2-7 and V is TRBV6-1; TRBD1 agrees at 8 bases. Germline CDR1 and CDR2: MNHNS and SASEGT. The CDR3 loop spans 14 amino acids. Losses at the gene ends were 4 bases for V and 4 bases for J; bases not matched to a gene: 6. CDR3 nucleotides: TGTGCCAGCAGTGTCCGGGACAGGACTTACGAGCAGTACTTC. It translates to CASSVRDRTYEQYF.

By frequency in the sample, this clone is medium-sized. This chain joins TRBV28 and TRBJ1-3; 7 bases are shared with TRBD1. The CDR3 contains 15 residues. The germline V gene has CDR1 MDHEN and CDR2 SYDVKM. The V and J ends lost 6 bases and 1 base, in that order; junction bases with no gene match: 6. The CDR3 DNA reads as TGTGCCAGCAGCCCCGGGACAGAGTCTGGAAACACCATATATTTT. Translated: CASSPGTESGNTIYF.

In its sample, this clone was seen once. J is TRBJ1-5 and V is TRBV7-9; perhaps TRBD1 as D (6 bases). Germline assignment: CDR1 SEHNR and CDR2 FQNEAQ (reference sequence). The CDR3 extends over 16 amino acids. The ends were cut back, 6 bases at V and 4 bases at J, with 19 bases in the middle. CDR3 protein: CASSTSVGALNQPQHF. Written as DNA, the CDR3 is TGTGCCAGCAGTACTAGTGTGGGGGCGCTAAATCAGCCCCAGCATTTT.

This clone was recorded only once. This chain links TRBV19 with TRBJ1-2, with TRBD1 identical over 7 bases. In germline, CDR1 is LNHDA, CDR2 SQIVND (reference sequence). J was trimmed by 4 bases and V by 0 bases; bases with no gene match: 5. This CDR3 is 15 amino acids long. CDR3 residues: CASSIDPTGVYGYTF. CDR3 nucleotides: TGTGCCAGTAGTATAGACCCTACAGGGGTCTATGGCTACACCTTC.

This clone was picked up a small number of times. J is TRBJ1-4 and V is TRBV4-2, with a possible D match to TRBD1 (5 bases). The V end was cut by 4 bases, the J end by 5 bases, with 14 bases between. CDR3 size: 15 residues. Germline V gene lookup returns CDR1 LGHNA and CDR2 YNFKEQ. The CDR3 DNA reads as TGTGCCAGCAGCCTGGACGGGGGACCCAATGAAAAACTGTTTTTT. It codes for CASSLDGGPNEKLFF.

This clone was seen only once. V gene TRBV7-7 combines with J gene TRBJ2-6; D uncertain. The CDR3 sequence is 15 residues long. CDR1 is SSHAT and CDR2 is FNYEAQ in the germline V gene (reference sequence). CDR3 DNA: TGTGCATTGCTAGTGCCACAAAGTCGGGCCAACGTCCTGACTTTC. As protein: CALLVPQSRANVLTF.

The rearrangement links TRBV7-2 to TRBJ2-2, with TRBD2 as a possible D gene (5 bases). Germline V lookup: CDR1 SGHTA, CDR2 FQGNSA. The germline V and J ends were trimmed by 6 bases and 4 bases, with 15 bases remaining between them. This CDR3 is 15 amino acids long. CDR3 coding DNA: TGTGCCAGCAGATCACACCTGGGGAGCACCGGGGAGCTGTTTTTT. Amino acid sequence: CASRSHLGSTGELFF. The whole variable domain, remainder taken from reference TRBV7-2 and TRBJ2-2, is GAGVSQSPSNKVTEKGKDVELRCDPISGHTALYWYRQSLGQGLEFLIYFQGNSAPDKSGLPSDRFSAERTGGSVSTLTIQRTQQEDSAVYLCASRSHLGSTGELFFGEGSRLTVL.

This clone appeared a single time. The chain couples TRBV7-3 to TRBJ1-2; no firm D call. CDR1 is SGHTA, CDR2 FQGTGA, per germline. The CDR3 is 17 amino acids. Trimming took 2 bases from V and 0 from J, leaving 16 bases between them. In nucleotides, the CDR3 is TGTGCCAGCAGCTTAGGGCCAGGAACTTTAGCTAACTATGGCTACACCTTC. Its protein product is CASSLGPGTLANYGYTF.

This clone occurred once. The gene calls are TRBV11-1 and TRBJ2-1; 9 nucleotides agree with TRBD1. In germline, CDR1 is SGHAT, CDR2 FQDESV (reference sequence). J gave up 2 bases and V 5 bases, and 4 bases lay outside the gene matches. This CDR3 has 15 residues. In DNA form, the CDR3 reads TGTGCCAGCAGCGACAGGGGGTCCACCTACAATGAGCAGTTCTTC. Its translation: CASSDRGSTYNEQFF.

The chain combines TRBV5-6 with TRBJ2-2; TRBD2 aligns across 11 bases. Trimming took 3 bases from V and 7 from J; bases not matched to a gene: 5. Germline V gives CDR1 SGHDT, CDR2 YYEEEE. The CDR3 length is 15 residues. The CDR3 DNA follows: TGTGCCAGCAGCTCTAGCGGGAGGATTGTCGGGGAGCTGTTTTTT. It codes for CASSSSGRIVGELFF.

The CDR3 DNA follows: TGTGCCAGCAGCCCCGGCGGGACAGGGGGCGACTATGGCTACACCTTC. It translates to CASSPGGTGGDYGYTF. V and J are TRBV7-3 and TRBJ1-2; 12 bases are a match to TRBD1. CDR1 and CDR2 from the germline V gene are SGHTA and FQGTGA. The CDR3 extends over 16 amino acids. The V and J ends lost 5 bases and 3 bases, in that order; junction bases with no gene match: 7.

V usage is TRBV5-1 and J usage is TRBJ2-3; maybe TRBD2 (5 bases). This CDR3 is built from 13 residues. CDR1 and CDR2 from the germline V gene are SGHRS and YFSETQ. V dropped 3 bases and J dropped 0 bases, with 5 bases sitting between them. CDR3 bases: TGCGCCAGCAGCTGGACTAGCACAGATACGCAGTATTTT. Translating gives CASSWTSTDTQYF.

This chain links TRBV25-1 with TRBJ1-2, with D unresolved. Germline CDR1 reads MGHDK; CDR2 reads SYGVNS. The V and J ends lost 1 base and 7 bases respectively, with 10 bases between them. The CDR3 has 13 amino acids. This CDR3 reads CASSELRESGYTF. In DNA, the CDR3 is TGTGCCAGCAGTGAATTAAGGGAGTCTGGCTACACCTTC.

This chain links TRBV9 with TRBJ2-5; D perhaps matches TRBD2 (6 bases). Between the trimmed V and J ends, which lost 4 bases and 5 bases, there was a span of 21 bases. There are 16 residues in the CDR3. CDR1 SGDLS and CDR2 YYNGEE come from the germline V gene. The CDR3, as DNA: TGTGCCAGCAGCCCCGCGGGGACTCCTAAGAGGGAGACCCAGTACTTC. It specifies CASSPAGTPKRETQYF.

The V and J genes are TRBV29-1 and TRBJ2-7; TRBD2 matches at 7 bases. After removal of 6 bases from V and 1 base from J, the junction contained 6 bases not matched to a gene. The V gene's germline CDR1 is SQVTM and CDR2 ANQGSEA. CDR3 size: 13 residues. The CDR3 spells CSVGPAGSYEQYF. CDR3 DNA sequence: TGCAGCGTGGGGCCAGCGGGATCCTACGAGCAGTACTTC.